Following are 30 T cell receptor beta chains from one sample sequenced in a study of blood T cell repertoires in COVID-19. Sequencing used immunoSEQ multiplex PCR; TCRdb keeps in-frame clones, though not all of them. The sample has 60,000 to 75,000 clones; around 86% are singletons. Source material: peripheral blood. Source of these receptors: a man aged 30-40 years with acute or convalescent COVID-19.

This clone was observed once. J is TRBJ1-6 and V is TRBV6-5; D might be TRBD1 (5 bases). Trimming took 6 bases from V and 9 from J, leaving 15 bases between them. The germline V gene has CDR1 MNHEY and CDR2 SVGAGI. The CDR3 loop spans 14 amino acids. The CDR3 nucleotides are TGTGCCAGCAGCCTAAGGGGTCCCTTTTCACCCCTCCACTTT. Translation gives CASSLRGPFSPLHF.

The chain has TRBV5-1 and TRBJ2-1; 8 bases match TRBD2. In germline, CDR1 is SGHRS, CDR2 YFSETQ. The CDR3 is 15 amino acids. V lost 7 bases to trimming and J lost 2 bases; unmatched junction nucleotides: 8. CDR3 sequence reads: CASESGSATYNEQFF. Written as DNA, the CDR3 is TGCGCCAGCGAAAGCGGGAGTGCGACCTACAATGAGCAGTTCTTC.

A single count supports this clone. The V gene is TRBV30, the J gene TRBJ1-5; TRBD1 is a possible D gene (5 bases). Trimming removed 3 bases at V and 8 bases at J, with 17 bases between. CDR3 length: 14 residues. CDR1 GTSNPN and CDR2 SVGIG come from the germline V gene (reference sequence). The CDR3 loop reads CAWRGHNLGEPQHF. Written as DNA, the CDR3 is TGTGCCTGGAGAGGACATAACCTAGGGGAGCCCCAGCATTTT.

J is TRBJ1-3 and V is TRBV15; D is perhaps TRBD1 (6 bases). Germline V gene sequence: CDR1 LNHNV, CDR2 YYDKDF (reference sequence). Trimming removed 7 bases from V and 3 bases from J, with 13 bases in between. This CDR3 has 14 residues. DNA of the CDR3: TGTGCCACCAACCCGACAGGTCTTGGAAACACCATATATTTT. Its protein product is CATNPTGLGNTIYF. Combining the CDR3 with reference TRBV15 and TRBJ1-3 gives the whole variable domain DAMVIQNPRYQVTQFGKPVTLSCSQTLNHNVMYWYQQKSSQAPKLLFHYYDKDFNNEADTPDNFQSRRPNTSFCFLDIRSPGLGDTAMYLCATNPTGLGNTIYFGEGSWLTVV.

The gene calls are TRBV5-1 and TRBJ2-1; 10 bases are a match to TRBD2. The germline gives CDR1 SGHRS, CDR2 YFSETQ. Trimming removed 3 bases from V and 0 bases from J; junction bases left unmatched: 3. The CDR3 runs to 16 residues. The CDR3 sequence: CASSSTSGVSYNEQFF. The DNA of the CDR3 is TGCGCCAGCAGCTCCACTAGCGGGGTCTCCTACAATGAGCAGTTCTTC.

The chain has TRBV7-9 and TRBJ1-4, with D perhaps TRBD1 (6 bases). The germline gives CDR1 SEHNR, CDR2 FQNEAQ (reference sequence). CDR3 size: 14 residues. The ends were cut back, 5 bases at V and 4 bases at J, with 11 bases in the middle. The CDR3 reads CASSLGQINEKLFF. As DNA, the CDR3 is TGTGCCAGCAGCCTCGGACAGATTAATGAAAAACTGTTTTTT.

V gene TRBV3-1 (or the pseudogene TRBV3-2) combines with J gene TRBJ2-1, with 9 bases that match TRBD2. The junction had 1 base not matched to a gene; V was cut back by 3 bases and J by 10 bases. Germline CDR1 LGHDT, CDR2 YNNKEL (reference sequence). The CDR3 is made up of 12 amino acids. CDR3 bases: TGTGCCAGCAGCCACAGCGGGAGGGAGCAGTTCTTC. Its translation: CASSHSGREQFF.

V and J are TRBV7-9 and TRBJ2-1, with 9 bases identical to TRBD1. The V and J ends lost 5 bases and 0 bases, in that order; junction bases with no gene match: 5. The germline V gene encodes CDR1 SEHNR and CDR2 FQNEAQ (reference sequence). This CDR3 comprises 16 residues. CDR3 sequence reads: CASSVLGQGSYNEQFF. CDR3 bases: TGTGCCAGCAGCGTCCTGGGACAGGGCTCCTACAATGAGCAGTTCTTC.

This chain connects TRBV4-2 to TRBJ1-5; 8 bases align to TRBD1. Germline CDR1 is LGHNA and CDR2 is YNFKEQ. The CDR3 consists of 15 residues. The V gene end was trimmed by 4 bases and the J gene end by 5 bases; junction bases not matched to a gene: 7. The CDR3 DNA follows: TGTGCCAGCAGCCGCAGGACAGGGACAGATCAGCCCCAGCATTTT. Amino acids: CASSRRTGTDQPQHF.

This clone was recorded a few times. This sequence joins TRBV5-8 and TRBJ1-6, with TRBD1 matching 8 bases. CDR1 and CDR2 (germline): SGHTS, YDEGEE. The V gene end was trimmed by 5 bases and the J gene end by 14 bases; junction bases not matched to a gene: 15. There are 15 residues in the CDR3. The CDR3 protein is CASSALDRARGALHF. CDR3 in DNA: TGTGCCAGCAGTGCCCTGGACAGGGCGAGAGGAGCCCTCCACTTT.

This clone was detected a few times. The chain uses TRBV7-8 and TRBJ2-2, with TRBD1 matching 9 bases. CDR1 and CDR2 (germline): SGHVS, FQNEAQ. Trimming cost V 4 bases and J 4 bases; bases outside gene matches: 4. The CDR3 totals 15 residues. The CDR3, as DNA: TGTGCCAGCAGCTCCCGGGACAGGGCCACCGGGGAGCTGTTTTTT. This sequence encodes CASSSRDRATGELFF.

This chain connects TRBV7-9 to TRBJ1-4; TRBD1 is a possible D gene (6 bases). CDR3 length: 15 amino acids. Trimming cost V 1 base and J 5 bases, with 11 bases left between them. Germline V gene lookup returns CDR1 SEHNR and CDR2 FQNEAQ (reference sequence). The CDR3 spells CASSLGDRRNEKLFF. The CDR3 DNA is TGTGCCAGCAGCTTAGGAGACAGGAGAAATGAAAAACTGTTTTTT.

J is TRBJ2-1 and V is TRBV6-2 or TRBV6-3, with D hard to call. The germline V gene has CDR1 MNHEY and CDR2 SVGEGT. The V and J ends lost 4 bases and 7 bases respectively, with 14 bases between them. The CDR3 sequence is 14 residues long. CDR3 bases: TGTGCCAGCAGTTTACCCTGGCCAATTAATGAGCAGTTCTTC. Its translation: CASSLPWPINEQFF.

The sample holds a few counts of this clone. The chain is built from TRBV5-6 and TRBJ2-1; TRBD1 matches 7 bases. The CDR3 is 15 residues long. The germline gives CDR1 SGHDT, CDR2 YYEEEE. Germline trimming cut 4 bases from V and 2 bases from J; bases unmatched to any gene: 6. The CDR3 loop is CASSIGQVAYNEQFF. The DNA of the CDR3 is TGTGCCAGCAGCATAGGACAGGTGGCCTACAATGAGCAGTTCTTC.

As to this clone: Its ends do not fully match the called genes, so a read error is possible. V and J are TRBV24-1 and TRBJ1-2; TRBD1 is a possible D gene (6 bases). This CDR3 is built from 15 residues. Per germline, CDR1 KGHDR and CDR2 SFDVKD. The CDR3 DNA is TGTGCCACCAGTGATTTGCAGGACTGGGGGACCCAGGGGATATTC. Encoded protein: CATSDLQDWGTQGIF.

V usage is TRBV4-1 and J usage is TRBJ1-4; D unclear. The CDR3 loop spans 16 amino acids. V gave up 1 base and J gave up 7 bases, with 16 bases separating them. The germline V gene has CDR1 MGHRA and CDR2 YSYEKL. CDR3 in amino acids: CASSQAIQVAGEKLFF. The CDR3, as DNA: TGCGCCAGCAGCCAAGCAATCCAGGTGGCAGGTGAAAAACTGTTTTTT.

The chain carries TRBV19 and TRBJ2-1; perhaps TRBD1 as D (6 bases). In germline, CDR1 is LNHDA, CDR2 SQIVND (reference sequence). The CDR3 is 14 amino acids. V dropped 6 bases and J dropped 2 bases, with 11 bases sitting between them. Here the CDR3 DNA reads TGTGCCAGTAGCTCTAAGGGGGCCTACAATGAGCAGTTCTTC. Protein: CASSSKGAYNEQFF.

This clone has a handful of counts. The chain joins TRBV6-2 or TRBV6-3 to TRBJ2-3, with 11 bases aligning to TRBD2. The V gene's germline CDR1 is MNHEY and CDR2 SVGEGT. The length of the CDR3 is 16 residues. J lost 1 base, V lost 6 bases, and 6 bases had no gene match. CDR3 sequence reads: CASSLLAGVGTDTQYF. The CDR3 DNA follows: TGTGCCAGCAGCCTACTAGCGGGAGTAGGCACAGATACGCAGTATTTT.

Only one count was recorded for this clone. The chain uses TRBV6-5 and TRBJ2-7; 12 nucleotides agree with TRBD2. The V gene end was trimmed by 8 bases and the J gene end by 7 bases; junction bases not matched to a gene: 12. This CDR3 is 15 amino acids long. Germline V gives CDR1 MNHEY, CDR2 SVGAGI. The CDR3 nucleotides are TGTGCCAGCGGTTTTACTAGCGGGAGGTCTAGAGAGCAGTACTTC. It encodes CASGFTSGRSREQYF.

The V gene is TRBV6-5, the J gene TRBJ1-2, with TRBD1 as a possible D gene (6 bases). Trimming removed 2 bases from V and 4 bases from J, with 8 bases in between. The V gene's germline CDR1 is MNHEY and CDR2 SVGAGI. This CDR3 contains 13 residues. The CDR3 sequence: CASSYDRSYGYTF. In DNA form, the CDR3 reads TGTGCCAGCAGTTACGACAGGAGCTATGGCTACACCTTC.

The rearrangement joins TRBV6-5 to TRBJ1-5; D gene uncertain. The CDR3 runs 14 residues. Between the trimmed V and J ends, which lost 6 bases and 4 bases, there was a span of 13 bases. CDR1 MNHEY and CDR2 SVGAGI come from the germline V gene. CDR3 in DNA: TGTGCCAGCAGGTACACGAGAAATAATCAGCCCCAGCATTTT. This codes for CASRYTRNNQPQHF.

This clone was counted once. The chain links TRBV20-1 to TRBJ1-1; D gene ambiguous. Between the trimmed V and J ends, which lost 4 bases and 11 bases, there was a span of 8 bases. The CDR3 has 9 amino acids. Germline loops: CDR1 DFQATT, CDR2 SNEGSKA (reference sequence). The CDR3 DNA reads TGCAGTGCTACGGGAGGGGCTTTCTTT. Protein product: CSATGGAFF.

The rearrangement uses TRBV3-1 (or the pseudogene TRBV3-2) and TRBJ2-5; 7 nucleotides agree with TRBD1. Unmatched junction bases numbered 10, after V lost 1 base and J lost 5 bases. CDR1 is LGHDT, CDR2 YNNKEL, per germline (reference sequence). The CDR3 spans 16 residues. The CDR3 DNA reads as TGTGCCAGCAGCCAAGCAGATAGGGGGCTAGTGGAGACCCAGTACTTC. Amino acids: CASSQADRGLVETQYF.

This chain uses TRBV5-1 with TRBJ1-1; D is possibly TRBD1 (6 bases). V was cut by 0 bases and J by 0 bases, with 9 bases left in between. This CDR3 is built from 15 residues. CDR1 and CDR2 (germline): SGHRS, YFSETQ. The CDR3 sequence is CASSLATGLNTEAFF. Written as DNA, the CDR3 is TGCGCCAGCAGCTTGGCTACAGGGCTGAACACTGAAGCTTTCTTT. Full variable domain (missing parts from reference TRBV5-1 and TRBJ1-1): KAGVTQTPRYLIKTRGQQVTLSCSPISGHRSVSWYQQTPGQGLQFLFEYFSETQRNKGNFPGRFSGRQFSNSRSEMNVSTLELGDSALYLCASSLATGLNTEAFFGQGTRLTVV.

This chain joins TRBV5-4 and TRBJ2-5, with no clear D. Germline V gene lookup returns CDR1 SGHNT and CDR2 YYREEE (reference sequence). Trimming took 4 bases from V and 2 from J, leaving 15 bases between them. This CDR3 contains 15 residues. CDR3 region: CASSPQVSHQETQYF. CDR3 coding DNA: TGTGCCAGCAGCCCCCAAGTTAGCCATCAAGAGACCCAGTACTTC.

This clone was seen once. The chain uses TRBV5-1 and TRBJ1-2, with unresolved D. The CDR3 has 15 amino acids. Germline-derived CDR1 and CDR2 are SGHRS and YFSETQ. Deletions cut 3 bases from V and 4 bases from J, with 16 bases between. In nucleotides, the CDR3 is TGCGCCAGCAGCTCGACCGGTCCTACGGGCTATGGCTACACCTTC. It codes for CASSSTGPTGYGYTF.

V is TRBV5-5 and J is TRBJ1-6; D gene uncertain. The CDR3 is 13 amino acids. Per the germline V gene, CDR1 is SGHKS and CDR2 is YYEKEE (reference sequence). Trimming took off 0 bases at V and 9 bases at J, with 7 bases between the two ends. CDR3 coding DNA: TGTGCCAGCAGCTTGGGGACTACTTCACCCCTCCACTTT. Residues: CASSLGTTSPLHF.

The rearrangement uses TRBV2 and TRBJ2-5; 7 nucleotides align to TRBD1. Trimming cost V 6 bases and J 12 bases; bases outside gene matches: 16. CDR1 and CDR2 (germline): SNHLY, FYNNEI. The CDR3 has 14 residues. The CDR3 region is CASRTTEGAPLEYF. The CDR3 DNA is TGTGCCAGCAGGACTACCGAGGGGGCCCCCTTGGAGTACTTC.

The chain recombines TRBV5-1 with TRBJ1-2; D gene unclear. Germline V gene sequence: CDR1 SGHRS, CDR2 YFSETQ. This CDR3 has 14 residues. Trimming removed 4 bases at V and 4 bases at J, with 14 bases between. The DNA of the CDR3 is TGCGCCAGCAGCCCCCGACAAGACGGCTATGGCTACACCTTC. Residues: CASSPRQDGYGYTF.

The V call is TRBV5-1, the J call TRBJ1-6; 10 bases fit TRBD1. CDR3 length: 14 amino acids. The germline V gene has CDR1 SGHRS and CDR2 YFSETQ. With V trimmed by 5 bases and J by 7 bases, 3 bases remained unmatched. CDR3 DNA sequence: TGCGCCAGCAGAGGGACAGGGGAGAATTCACCCCTCCACTTT. Its translation is CASRGTGENSPLHF.